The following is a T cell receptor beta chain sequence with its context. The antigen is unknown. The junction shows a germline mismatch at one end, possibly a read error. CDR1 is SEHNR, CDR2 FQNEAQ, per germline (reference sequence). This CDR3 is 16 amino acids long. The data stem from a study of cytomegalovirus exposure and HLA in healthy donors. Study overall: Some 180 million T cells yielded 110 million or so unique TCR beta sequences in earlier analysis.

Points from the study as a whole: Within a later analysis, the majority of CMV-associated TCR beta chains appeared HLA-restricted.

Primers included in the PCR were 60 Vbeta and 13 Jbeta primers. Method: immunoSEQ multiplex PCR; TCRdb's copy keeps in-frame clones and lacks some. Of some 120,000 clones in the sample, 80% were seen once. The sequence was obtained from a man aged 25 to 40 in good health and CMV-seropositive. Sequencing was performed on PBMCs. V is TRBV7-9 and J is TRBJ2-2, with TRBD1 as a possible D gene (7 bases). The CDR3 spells CSSSAAGGTNTGELFF. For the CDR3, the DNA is TGTTCCAGCAGCGCCGCAGGGGGGACGAACACCGGGGAGCTGTTTTTT.